This passage covers 8 T cell receptor beta chains from one sample sequenced in a study of Ad26.COV2.S vaccination and SARS-CoV-2 variants. Treatment given: 15 to 20 received Ad26.COV2.S at low or high dose, single or two shots; 5 received placebo; per-sample allocation not given. Collection of the samples took place on day 63 after the first injection of vaccine or placebo. Repertoires were generated with immunoSEQ multiplex PCR, while TCRdb's copy carries only in-frame clones and drops some. The sample contains 510,000 or so clones, roughly 85% of which appear only once. The source material was peripheral blood, sampled in a trial of Ad26.COV2.S vaccine versus placebo. These receptors all stem from a person between 18 and 65 years old who received the Ad26.COV2.S COVID-19 vaccine or a placebo.

The chain recombines TRBV5-8 with TRBJ1-4; 12 bases map to TRBD1. The CDR3 covers 19 residues. The V gene end was trimmed by 4 bases and the J gene end by 8 bases; junction bases not matched to a gene: 18. From germline, CDR1 is SGHTS and CDR2 YDEGEE. The chain's CDR3 is CASSDGGAGTGGWYEKLFF. The CDR3 DNA reads TGTGCCAGCAGCGATGGAGGCGCGGGGACAGGGGGCTGGTACGAAAAACTGTTTTTT.

J is TRBJ2-3 and V is TRBV30; tentatively, D is TRBD2 (5 bases). Trimming took 3 bases from V and 4 from J, leaving 5 bases between them. Germline V CDR1 and CDR2: GTSNPN, SVGIG (reference sequence). The length of the CDR3 is 11 residues. CDR3: CAWRAADTQYF. The CDR3 DNA reads TGTGCCTGGAGAGCGGCAGATACGCAGTATTTT.

The chain has TRBV11-2 and TRBJ2-1; TRBD2 matches 7 bases. Germline V lookup: CDR1 SGHAT, CDR2 FQNNGV. The V and J ends lost 6 bases and 5 bases, in that order; junction bases with no gene match: 4. This CDR3 region has 13 residues. The CDR3 loop reads CASRTGGNNEQFF. The CDR3 DNA follows: TGTGCCAGCAGAACGGGAGGCAACAATGAGCAGTTCTTC.

V is TRBV5-1 and J is TRBJ2-1; D might be TRBD1 or TRBD2, each matching 5 bases. The CDR3 is 15 residues long. The V end lost 1 base, the J end lost 5 bases, and 13 bases lay between the germline ends. CDR1 and CDR2 (germline): SGHRS, YFSETQ. The CDR3 DNA follows: TGCGCCAGCAGCTTGCCGGGGACGGCCAACAATGAGCAGTTCTTC. Amino acid sequence: CASSLPGTANNEQFF.

The chain combines TRBV24-1 with TRBJ2-2, with 12 bases that match TRBD2. J gave up 9 bases and V 4 bases, and 11 bases lay outside the gene matches. Germline CDR1 reads KGHDR; CDR2 reads SFDVKD. The CDR3 loop spans 17 amino acids. The DNA of the CDR3 is TGTGCCACCAGTGACGGACTAGCGGGATACCTCCCCCGGGAGCTGTTTTTT. This encodes CATSDGLAGYLPRELFF.

This clone was recorded only once. V and J are TRBV27 and TRBJ2-2; D unclear. Germline values: CDR1 MNHEY, CDR2 SMNVEV (reference sequence). Trimming left V 0 bases short and J 2 bases short, with 7 bases between. CDR3 length: 15 residues. The CDR3 protein is CASSLSIGNTGELFF. In DNA, the CDR3 is TGTGCCAGCAGTTTATCTATAGGAAACACCGGGGAGCTGTTTTTT.

CDR3 coding DNA: TGTGCCAGCAGTTGGACTGAAAACTATGGCTACACCTTC. Its translation: CASSWTENYGYTF. This chain uses TRBV28 with TRBJ1-2; D is uncertain. The CDR3 extends over 13 amino acids. Trimming cost V 4 bases and J 2 bases, with 8 bases left between them. Per germline, CDR1 MDHEN and CDR2 SYDVKM.

The CDR3 loop is CASSLGAGTGLAGAVDTQYF. In DNA, the CDR3 is TGTGCCAGCAGCTTAGGTGCTGGAACTGGACTAGCGGGTGCGGTAGATACGCAGTATTTT. The J gene is TRBJ2-3, the V gene TRBV7-6; 11 nucleotides line up with TRBD2. Trimming at V came to 1 base and at J to 5 bases, leaving 17 bases not matched to a gene. The V gene's germline CDR1 is SGHVS and CDR2 FNYEAQ. The CDR3 runs 20 residues.